This TCR beta chain was identified during a study of Ad26.COV2.S vaccination and SARS-CoV-2 variants. Study-wide results and caveats: Total T cell responses, in the TCR breadth and depth analyses, may have been underestimated.

Specified treatment: about 20 received Ad26.COV2.S at low or high dose, single or two shots; roughly five received placebo; per-sample allocation not given. After the first vaccine or placebo injection, samples were drawn on day 63. This adult donor, from Boston, was 18-55 years old. The germline gives CDR1 MRHNA, CDR2 SNTAGT. Trimming removed 6 bases from V and 5 bases from J; junction bases left unmatched: 9. The CDR3 length is 14 residues. Here immunoSEQ multiplex PCR was the method, and the copy in TCRdb shows in-frame clones only, minus some. In the table there are approximately 500,000 clones, about 83% of which are singletons. About this clone: Its antigen is not identified.

V gene TRBV6-4 combines with J gene TRBJ2-7, with TRBD2 matching over 8 bases. This specimen consisted of peripheral blood, obtained in a trial of Ad26.COV2.S vaccine versus placebo. The clonotype originates from a person between 18 and 65 years old who received the Ad26.COV2.S COVID-19 vaccine or a placebo. CDR3 DNA sequence: TGTGCCAGCAGAATGGGACTAGTTAGCCACGAGCAGTACTTC. Translating it yields CASRMGLVSHEQYF.